Listed below are T cell receptor beta chains from one sample, sequenced in a study of OX40 agonist ivuxolimab in advanced cancers. Clones were read by immunoSEQ multiplex PCR, and TCRdb kept only the in-frame ones, dropping some. The repertoire consists of more than 80,000 clones, with around 90% occurring once and the leading ten covering roughly 1.4%. Sequences were derived from CD4+ or CD8+ T cells sorted from blood, sampled in a trial of the OX40 agonist ivuxolimab. The receptors shown here come from an adult with an advanced solid tumor such as melanoma, head and neck, liver or kidney cancer. CDR3s include the opening cysteine and the closing phenylalanine or tryptophan. D genes are given only for firm matches. For some rows the clone size is stated as once, few or many, or as a class when expanded; others skip it.

>-|TRBV30|TRBJ2-2|-
TGTGCCTGGAGGGCGGGATACACCGGGGAGCTGTTTTTT
CAWRAGYTGELFF
>-|TRBV28|TRBJ2-7|-
TGTGCCAGCAGGCTCCGGGGGCCGTACGAGCAGTACTTC
CASRLRGPYEQYF
>-|TRBV11-1|TRBJ1-2|TRBD1
TGTGCCAGCAGCCTGGGACAGATTAACTATGGCTACACCTTC
CASSLGQINYGYTF
>-|TRBV5-1|TRBJ1-2|-
TGCGCCAGCAGCGCCGACGGATCTAACTATGGCTACACCTTC
CASSADGSNYGYTF
>-|TRBV4-2|TRBJ2-7|TRBD2
TGTGCCAGCAGCCAAGATGCCCCCGGGACTAGAGGCTACGAGCAGTACTTC
CASSQDAPGTRGYEQYF
>-|TRBV27|TRBJ1-3|TRBD1
TGTGCCAGCAGGAAGGACAGGGCCGGAAACACCATATATTTT
CASRKDRAGNTIYF
>once|TRBV10-3|TRBJ2-5|-
TGTGCCATCAGTGATAGTGTAGGGGCTGATGAAGAGACCCAGTACTTC
CAISDSVGADEETQYF
>-|TRBV5-6|TRBJ1-1|TRBD1
TGTGCCAGCAGCCGCAGGGGGTTGGGGAACACTGAAGCTTTCTTT
CASSRRGLGNTEAFF
>-|TRBV5-1|TRBJ2-3|-
TGCGCCAGCAGCCCTCGGACTAGTGGGGGCTTCGGGGGGACGCAGTATTTT
CASSPRTSGGFGGTQYF
>-|TRBV28|TRBJ2-7|TRBD2
TGTGCCAGCTCTCTAGCGGGAGGGACCTACGAGCAGTACTTC
CASSLAGGTYEQYF
>-|TRBV5-1|TRBJ2-1|-
TGCGCCAGCAGCTTGGGTATTCGAAATGAGCAGTTCTTC
CASSLGIRNEQFF
>-|TRBV19|TRBJ2-1|TRBD2
TGTGCCAGTAGTATTGCTAGCGGGAGGGCCGGGTCATTCTTC
CASSIASGRAGSFF
>-|TRBV19|TRBJ2-7|TRBD1
TGTGCCAGTAACCTCGGGACAGGTCCCTACGAGCAGTACTTC
CASNLGTGPYEQYF
>few|TRBV5-1|TRBJ2-2|-
TGCGCCAGCAGCTTGGCCGAAGTGAACACCGGGGAGCTGTTTTTT
CASSLAEVNTGELFF
>-|TRBV5-4|TRBJ2-3|-
TGTGCCAGCAGCTTCCTGAAGACAGGCGGGGTAGATACGCAGTATTTT
CASSFLKTGGVDTQYF
>-|TRBV7-9|TRBJ2-5|TRBD2
TGTGCCAGCAGACCTAGCGGGGGACAAGAGACCCAGTACTTC
CASRPSGGQETQYF
>-|TRBV11-2|TRBJ2-7|TRBD1
TGTGCCAGCAGCTTAGATTCGACAGGGATATACGAGCAGTACTTC
CASSLDSTGIYEQYF
>-|TRBV10-3|TRBJ1-1|-
TGTGCCATCAGCGCTGGCACTGAAGCTTTCTTT
CAISAGTEAFF
>-|TRBV28|TRBJ1-2|TRBD1
TGTGCCAGCAGAAAACAGGGGGCCGGCTATGGCTACACCTTC
CASRKQGAGYGYTF
>-|TRBV2|TRBJ2-7|TRBD1
TGTGCCAGCAAGTTGACAGGGGGACCCTACGAGCAGTACTTC
CASKLTGGPYEQYF
>-|TRBV18|TRBJ1-5|-
TGTGCCAGCTCACCTACAACAGATCAGCCCCAGCATTTT
CASSPTTDQPQHF
>-|TRBV5-4|TRBJ1-2|-
TGTGCCAGCAGCTTGGGGGACTATGGCTACACCTTC
CASSLGDYGYTF
>once|TRBV7-9|TRBJ1-1|-
TGTGCCAGCAGCTTGCCGGGGCGACTGAACACTGAAGCTTTCTTT
CASSLPGRLNTEAFF
>few|TRBV28|TRBJ2-3|-
TGTGCCAGCAGTTTCCGGACAGATACGCAGTATTTT
CASSFRTDTQYF
>-|TRBV9|TRBJ2-1|-
TGTGCCAGCAGCCCCGTGAGACAGTGGAGCTCCTACAATGAGCAGTTCTTC
CASSPVRQWSSYNEQFF
>-|TRBV5-1|TRBJ1-1|-
TGCGCAACCCGGGACACCCTGAACACTGAAGCTTTCTTT
CATRDTLNTEAFF
>-|TRBV7-6|TRBJ2-5|-
TGTGCCAGCAGCTCCGGTACTTCGGAGACCCAGTACTTC
CASSSGTSETQYF
>-|TRBV7-2|TRBJ2-5|TRBD2
TGTGCCAGCAGCTTAGCGGCGGGGGGGACCCAGTACTTC
CASSLAAGGTQYF
>-|TRBV7-9|TRBJ2-3|-
TGTGCCAGCAGCTTAGACGGAAGCACAGATACGCAGTATTTT
CASSLDGSTDTQYF
>-|TRBV19|TRBJ2-5|TRBD2
TGTGCCAGTAGTAGAGGGGGACTAGCAGAGACCCAGTACTTC
CASSRGGLAETQYF
>-|TRBV5-4|TRBJ2-3|TRBD2
TGTGCCAGCAGCTCGGCTTCGGGCGCTAGCGGGGGCCCAAGGGGAGATACGCAGTATTTT
CASSSASGASGGPRGDTQYF
>once|TRBV19|TRBJ2-6|-
TGTGCCAGTAGCAACGGAGGGGCTGGGGCCAACGTCCTGACTTTC
CASSNGGAGANVLTF
>few|TRBV28|TRBJ1-2|-
TGTGCCAGCAGTTCCGGGACATTGGTCGGTGGCTACACCTTC
CASSSGTLVGGYTF
>-|TRBV6-5|TRBJ2-1|-
TGTGCCAGCAGTTACTCAAGCGACCATGAGCAGTTCTTC
CASSYSSDHEQFF
>-|TRBV5-4|TRBJ1-4|-
TGTGCCAGCAGCTTTGTCGGGGGAAATGAAAAACTGTTTTTT
CASSFVGGNEKLFF
>few|TRBV6-1|TRBJ1-4|-
TGTGCCAGCAGTGAAGTAAGCGGGAGGACTAACGAAAAACTGTTTTTT
CASSEVSGRTNEKLFF
>-|TRBV28|TRBJ1-6|-
TGTGCCAGCAGACCTTCGTTGGGCGGTAATTCACCCCTCCACTTT
CASRPSLGGNSPLHF
>few|TRBV19|TRBJ1-3|-
TGTGCCAGTAGTCCTCGGGCGTATTCTGGAAACACCATATATTTT
CASSPRAYSGNTIYF
>-|TRBV2|TRBJ2-7|-
TGTGCCAGCACTCCCAGGGTTTTGGGGGAGCAGTACTTC
CASTPRVLGEQYF
>few|TRBV27|TRBJ2-1|TRBD2
TGTGCCAGCAGTGTTAGCGGGAGACAGGATGAGCAGTTCTTC
CASSVSGRQDEQFF
>-|TRBV7-2|TRBJ1-1|-
TGTGCCAGCAGCTTTAGTATGGACGGGTCTGAAGCTTTCTTT
CASSFSMDGSEAFF
>-|TRBV6-6|TRBJ2-7|TRBD2
TGTGCCAGCGTGAGCGGGGTGGGTGAGCAGTACTTC
CASVSGVGEQYF
>-|TRBV5-4|TRBJ2-3|TRBD2
TGTGCCAGCAGCTTGGGGACTAGCGGGGGGAGGACAGATACGCAGTATTTT
CASSLGTSGGRTDTQYF
>once|TRBV30|TRBJ1-5|-
TGTGCCTGGAGACTGCCCGGCCGCGCCGATCAGCCCCAGCATTTT
CAWRLPGRADQPQHF
>-|TRBV11-2|TRBJ2-3|-
TGTGCCAGCAGCTTAAGGGGAAGCACAGATACGCAGTATTTT
CASSLRGSTDTQYF
>once|TRBV9|TRBJ2-2|-
TGTGCCAGCAGCGTAGTCGACACCGGGGAGCTGTTTTTT
CASSVVDTGELFF
>-|TRBV15|TRBJ2-5|-
TGTGCCACCAGCAGAGAACTACAAGAGACCCAGTACTTC
CATSRELQETQYF
>-|TRBV5-4|TRBJ2-3|-
TGTGCCAGCAGCCTAGCTAGCACAGATACGCAGTATTTT
CASSLASTDTQYF
>-|TRBV29-1|TRBJ1-5|TRBD1
TGCAGCGTTGGACAGGGGGGAAATCAGCCCCAGCATTTT
CSVGQGGNQPQHF
>-|TRBV5-4|TRBJ1-2|TRBD1
TGTGCCAGCAGCCAGGGACAGGGCCGAGCTAACTATGGCTACACCTTC
CASSQGQGRANYGYTF
>-|TRBV28|TRBJ2-7|-
TGTGCCAGCAGGGAACCTCCCTACGAGCAGTACTTC
CASREPPYEQYF
>few|TRBV7-2|TRBJ2-3|TRBD2
TGTGCCAGCAGCTTAGGTAGCGGGAGTGTAGATACGCAGTATTTT
CASSLGSGSVDTQYF
>-|TRBV19|TRBJ2-7|TRBD1
TGTGCCAGTAGTCTCCGGACAGGGGAAGAGCAGTACTTC
CASSLRTGEEQYF
>-|TRBV7-8|TRBJ2-2|-
TGTGCCAGCAGCCTTGCTAGGGCCGGGGAGCTGTTTTTT
CASSLARAGELFF
>few|TRBV7-9|TRBJ1-2|-
TGTGCCAGCAGCTTTTCTAGGGACGGAGGCTATGGCTACACCTTC
CASSFSRDGGYGYTF
>-|TRBV18|TRBJ2-5|-
TGTGCCAGCTCACCGGATCCGTCGGGGACCCAGTACTTC
CASSPDPSGTQYF